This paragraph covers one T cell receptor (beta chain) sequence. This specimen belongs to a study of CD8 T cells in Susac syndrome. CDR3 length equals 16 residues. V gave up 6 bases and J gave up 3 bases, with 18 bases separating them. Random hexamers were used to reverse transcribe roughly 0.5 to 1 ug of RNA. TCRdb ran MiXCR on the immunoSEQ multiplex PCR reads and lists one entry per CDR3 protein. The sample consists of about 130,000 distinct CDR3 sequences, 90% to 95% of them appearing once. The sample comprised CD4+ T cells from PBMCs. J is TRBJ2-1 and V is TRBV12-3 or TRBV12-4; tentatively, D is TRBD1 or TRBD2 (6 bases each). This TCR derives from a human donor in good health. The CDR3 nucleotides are TGTGCCAGCAGCCGACTGGGGGGCGGCTACTACAATGAGCAGTTCTTC. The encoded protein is CASSRLGGGYYNEQFF.